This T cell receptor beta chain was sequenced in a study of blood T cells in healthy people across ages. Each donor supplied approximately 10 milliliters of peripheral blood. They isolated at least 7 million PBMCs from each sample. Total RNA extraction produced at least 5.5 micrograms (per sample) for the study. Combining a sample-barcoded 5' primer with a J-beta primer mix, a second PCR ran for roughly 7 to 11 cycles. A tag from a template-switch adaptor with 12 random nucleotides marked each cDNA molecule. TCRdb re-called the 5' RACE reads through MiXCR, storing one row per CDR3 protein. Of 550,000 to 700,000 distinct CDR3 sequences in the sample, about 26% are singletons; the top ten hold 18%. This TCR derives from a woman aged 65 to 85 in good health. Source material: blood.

The CDR3 loop reads CATSRDNRGVYEQYF. The CDR3 nucleotides read TGTGCCACCAGCAGAGATAACAGGGGGGTATACGAGCAGTACTTC. The genes are TRBV15 and TRBJ2-7; 8 nucleotides match TRBD1. The CDR3 is 15 residues long. CDR1 and CDR2 from the germline V gene are LNHNV and YYDKDF (reference sequence). V trimming: 0 bases; J trimming: 4 bases; junction bases outside the gene matches: 5. The full variable domain, with the rest looked up from reference TRBV15 and TRBJ2-7, is DAMVIQNPRYQVTQFGKPVTLSCSQTLNHNVMYWYQQKSSQAPKLLFHYYDKDFNNEADTPDNFQSRRPNTSFCFLDIRSPGLGDTAMYLCATSRDNRGVYEQYFGPGTRLTVT.